These T cell receptor beta chains were read from a single sample in a study of beta chain features in type 1 diabetes. Data came from immunoSEQ multiplex PCR; TCRdb stores just in-frame clones and leaves some out. The table shows around 260,000 clones, with roughly a quarter occurring only once. The sample was naive CD4+ T cells from blood. These receptors were obtained from a woman in her thirties with type 1 diabetes. Both conserved end residues are part of each CDR3. Fields, in order: D gene, J gene, V gene, clone size, CDR3 DNA, CDR3 protein. D genes are given only for firm matches. Only some rows state a clone size, as once, few, many or a class for expanded clones.

NA	TRBJ2-7	TRBV2	NA	TGTGCCAGCAGTCCGAATAGCGGCCACAATCCGGGAGAGCAGTACTTC	CASSPNSGHNPGEQYF
TRBD2	TRBJ2-7	TRBV28	NA	TGTGCCAGCAGTTTATGGCCTAGCGGGACCTACGAGCAGTACTTC	CASSLWPSGTYEQYF
NA	TRBJ1-2	TRBV4-1	NA	TGCGCCAGCAGCCAACCCCAGGGATCGCACTATGGCTACACCTTC	CASSQPQGSHYGYTF
NA	TRBJ2-1	TRBV28	NA	TGTGCCAGCAGTCCCCAGTGGAATGAGCAGTTCTTC	CASSPQWNEQFF
NA	TRBJ2-7	TRBV29-1	few	TGCAGCGTTGCCCACGGAGACTCCTACGAGCAGTACTTC	CSVAHGDSYEQYF
NA	TRBJ1-5	TRBV19	few	TGTGCCAGTAGTTGGTCAGATAGCAATCAGCCCCAGCATTTT	CASSWSDSNQPQHF
NA	TRBJ2-5	TRBV19	NA	TGTGCCAGTAGTATCGTTTCGTCGCGGCTACAAGAGACCCAGTACTTC	CASSIVSSRLQETQYF
TRBD2	TRBJ2-5	TRBV29-1	NA	TGCAGCGTTGCTAGCGGAAGCGGAGAGACCCAGTACTTC	CSVASGSGETQYF
TRBD2	TRBJ2-3	TRBV18	few	TGTGCCAGCTCCCCGCGGGCTAGCGGGAGTAGCACAGATACGCAGTATTTT	CASSPRASGSSTDTQYF
TRBD1	TRBJ1-5	TRBV29-1	NA	TGCAGCGTTGAACCGGGACAGAGAGATCAGCCCCAGCATTTT	CSVEPGQRDQPQHF
TRBD2	TRBJ2-4	TRBV4-1	NA	TGCGCCAGCAGCCAAGATCGGCGGGAGGGGGCCAAAAACATTCAGTACTTC	CASSQDRREGAKNIQYF
NA	TRBJ2-6	TRBV13	few	TGTGCCAGCAGCTTAGGGGCCCCCTCTGGGGCCAACGTCCTGACTTTC	CASSLGAPSGANVLTF
TRBD2	TRBJ2-7	TRBV5-4	few	TGTGCCAGCAGCTCCGCGGGGGGGGACGAGCAGTACTTC	CASSSAGGDEQYF
TRBD2	TRBJ2-6	TRBV7-3	NA	TGTGCCAGCAGCCTCAGACTAGCGGGAACTGGGGCCAACGTCCTGACTTTC	CASSLRLAGTGANVLTF
TRBD1	TRBJ1-1	TRBV29-1	NA	TGCAGCGTTGAGAATTACAGGGGAATGATCACTGAAGCTTTCTTT	CSVENYRGMITEAFF
TRBD2	TRBJ2-1	TRBV6-1	NA	TGTGCCATCAGTGAAGGGCTAGCGGGAGGCAATGAGCAGTTCTTC	CAISEGLAGGNEQFF
NA	TRBJ2-5	TRBV9	NA	TGTGCCAGCAGCGTAAGTAGTCGCGAGACCCAGTACTTC	CASSVSSRETQYF
NA	TRBJ2-3	TRBV7-3	few	TGTGCCAGCAGCCTGGCGGGGGCCCCAGATACGCAGTATTTT	CASSLAGAPDTQYF
NA	TRBJ1-2	TRBV27	few	TGTGCCAGCGCAGGTCCTCTCTATGGCTACACCTTC	CASAGPLYGYTF
TRBD2	TRBJ2-7	TRBV7-9	few	TGTGCCAGCAGCACGGTAGCGGGAGACGAGCAGTACTTC	CASSTVAGDEQYF
NA	TRBJ2-7	TRBV21-1	NA	TGTGCCAGTACCAACAGGGTCTGTGGATACGAGCAGTACTTC	CASTNRVCGYEQYF
NA	TRBJ2-2	TRBV7-9	NA	TGTGCCAGCAGCTCCCCAAAGCGGGCACCCGGCGCGAACACCGGGGAGCTGTTTTTT	CASSSPKRAPGANTGELFF
NA	TRBJ2-5	TRBV6-6	once	TGTGCCAGCACCCTTGTCCCCAGGGAGACCCAGTACTTC	CASTLVPRETQYF
TRBD2	TRBJ2-7	TRBV6-6	NA	TGTGCCAGCACCGAGGGAGGGTTCGTCTACGAGCAGTACTTC	CASTEGGFVYEQYF
TRBD1	TRBJ2-5	TRBV7-9	NA	TGTGCCAGCAGCCGACAGGGAGAAGAGACCCAGTACTTC	CASSRQGEETQYF
NA	TRBJ1-4	TRBV30	NA	TGTGCCTGGAGTGTAGGAGGGACCCATGAAAAACTGTTTTTT	CAWSVGGTHEKLFF
NA	TRBJ1-1	TRBV20-1	NA	TGCAGTGCCCCCGGTGGCACTGAAGCTTTCTTT	CSAPGGTEAFF
TRBD1	TRBJ2-7	TRBV5-6	once	TGTGCCAGCAGCCCGGGACAGGGGGCCTACGAGCAGTACTTC	CASSPGQGAYEQYF
TRBD2	TRBJ2-1	TRBV19	NA	TGTGCCAGTAGTATTTTACTAGCGGGACAATACAATGAGCAGTTCTTC	CASSILLAGQYNEQFF
NA	TRBJ1-2	TRBV6-6	few	TGTGCCAGCAGCCTTACAGTGAACTATGGCTACACCTTC	CASSLTVNYGYTF
TRBD1	TRBJ2-3	TRBV5-6	once	TGTGCCAGCAGCACCGGACAGGGTCAAGATACGCAGTATTTT	CASSTGQGQDTQYF
TRBD2	TRBJ2-6	TRBV30	few	TGTGCCTGGAGTGTACTAGGGGGACTAGCGGTCTCTGGGGCCAACGTCCTGACTTTC	CAWSVLGGLAVSGANVLTF
TRBD2	TRBJ2-3	TRBV25-1	few	TGTGCCTCGGGACTAGCGGGGAGCACAGATACGCAGTATTTT	CASGLAGSTDTQYF
TRBD2	TRBJ2-1	TRBV11-2	NA	TGTGCCAGCAGCCCGACTAGCCCGGGGAATGAGCAGTTCTTC	CASSPTSPGNEQFF
TRBD1	TRBJ1-3	TRBV28	NA	TGTGCCAGCAGTTCCTCGGACAGGGCCGGAAACACCATATATTTT	CASSSSDRAGNTIYF
TRBD2	TRBJ2-3	TRBV27	NA	TGTGCCAGCAGTTTGAGACTAGCGGGAGATGTTGATACGCAGTATTTT	CASSLRLAGDVDTQYF
TRBD1	TRBJ1-2	TRBV13	NA	TGTGCCAGCAGCTCCCTACAGGGGGCTATGGGCTACACCTTC	CASSSLQGAMGYTF
TRBD2	TRBJ2-7	TRBV9	NA	TGTGCCAGCAGCTATAGCGGGACCTTCCCTTACGAGCAGTACTTC	CASSYSGTFPYEQYF
NA	TRBJ2-1	TRBV20-1	NA	TGCAGTGCCGAGCAAGGAGGTGAGCAGTTCTTC	CSAEQGGEQFF
NA	TRBJ1-5	TRBV5-4	NA	TGTGCCAGCAGCCTCGAACAGGGTCAGCCCCAGCATTTT	CASSLEQGQPQHF
NA	TRBJ2-1	TRBV4-1	few	TGCGCCAGCAGCCCCCGGGACTCTACTCGAGAGCAGTTCTTC	CASSPRDSTREQFF
NA	TRBJ1-2	TRBV5-1	NA	TGCGCCAGCAGCTTGGAAGGAGAGGGCTATGGCTACACCTTC	CASSLEGEGYGYTF
NA	TRBJ2-5	TRBV4-3	NA	TGCGCCAGCAGCCAAGATCATGGGCTGACAGCTTACATCTACCAAGAGACCCAGTACTTC	CASSQDHGLTAYIYQETQYF
NA	TRBJ2-5	TRBV7-6	NA	TGTGCCAGCAGCTTAGTACAAGAGACCCAGTACTTC	CASSLVQETQYF
TRBD1	TRBJ2-1	TRBV5-6	few	TGTGCCAGCAGTCTAACAGGGGGCAATGAGCAGTTCTTC	CASSLTGGNEQFF
TRBD2	TRBJ2-5	TRBV5-6	few	TGTGCCAGCAGCCCTCAGCGGGAGAGGTACCAAGAGACCCAGTACTTC	CASSPQRERYQETQYF
NA	TRBJ1-2	TRBV29-1	NA	TGCAGCGTTTCACCGACAGGTCTTAATGGCTACACCTTC	CSVSPTGLNGYTF
NA	TRBJ1-1	TRBV18	few	TGTGCCAGCTCACCGAACGGGAACCAGGGGTCGAACACTGAAGCTTTCTTT	CASSPNGNQGSNTEAFF
TRBD1	TRBJ2-7	TRBV14	NA	TGTGCCAGCAGCAGGACAGGGATAGTCCCCTACGAGCAGTACTTC	CASSRTGIVPYEQYF
NA	TRBJ2-2	TRBV29-1	NA	TGCAGCGTGTCGGACAGCACCACCGGGGAGCTGTTTTTT	CSVSDSTTGELFF
TRBD1	TRBJ2-7	TRBV5-1	NA	TGCGCCAGCGCGAGGGGGCCTAGCCAGGGTGTCGAGCAGTACTTC	CASARGPSQGVEQYF
TRBD1	TRBJ2-7	TRBV7-9	NA	TGTGCCAGCAGCCGGGACAGGGGCTACGAGCAGTACTTC	CASSRDRGYEQYF
NA	TRBJ2-5	TRBV5-4	NA	TGTGCCAGCAGCGCCTTTGGGGGGGCTGAGACCCAGTACTTC	CASSAFGGAETQYF
TRBD1	TRBJ2-1	TRBV4-1	NA	TGCGCCAGCAGCCAGGGACAGGGGTTCTCCTACAATGAGCAGTTCTTC	CASSQGQGFSYNEQFF
NA	TRBJ2-3	TRBV5-1	NA	TGCGCCAGCAGCTCCCAGACAGGCGATACGCAGTATTTT	CASSSQTGDTQYF